This is a list of T cell receptor beta chains from one sample in a study of blood T cell repertoires in COVID-19. Assay: immunoSEQ multiplex PCR; the TCRdb copy retains only in-frame clones and omits some. The table lists about 170,000 clones, more than 70% of them singletons. Sample: PBMCs or T cells enriched from blood (not recorded which). The receptors shown here come from a woman in her fifties or sixties in a cohort exposed to, infected with or recovered from COVID-19 (not recorded which). CDR3s include the opening cysteine and the closing phenylalanine or tryptophan. Each record gives: V gene, D gene, J gene, clone size, CDR3 DNA, CDR3 protein. D genes are given only for firm matches. Clone size is shown for a subset of rows, as once, few, many or a class of expanded clone.

TRBV11-3	TRBD1	TRBJ2-5	.	TGTGCCAGCAGCCCAGGGACAGGGCCGGAGACCCAGTACTTC	CASSPGTGPETQYF
TRBV2	.	TRBJ2-2	once	TGTGCCAGCAGTGAAGTCGGGATTTATAACACCGGGGAGCTGTTTTTT	CASSEVGIYNTGELFF
TRBV3-1/TRBV3-2	.	TRBJ1-1	.	TGTGCCAGCAGCCAAGCAGGGTGGAACACTGAAGCTTTCTTT	CASSQAGWNTEAFF
TRBV9	TRBD2	TRBJ2-1	few	TGTGCCAGCGCCCCTTCGACACTAGCGGGTGGGGAGCAGTTCTTC	CASAPSTLAGGEQFF
TRBV18	TRBD1	TRBJ2-7	once	TGTGCCAGCTCACCTTTAACCCGGGACAGGGGGACCTACGAGCAGTACTTC	CASSPLTRDRGTYEQYF
TRBV19	.	TRBJ1-2	.	TGTGCCAGTAGTCCCTCCCTAGGTGGCTACACCTTC	CASSPSLGGYTF
TRBV5-6	TRBD1	TRBJ2-7	.	TGTGCCAGCAGCCAGTCGGGACAGGGGGACGTCTACGAGCAGTACTTC	CASSQSGQGDVYEQYF
TRBV11-1	TRBD2	TRBJ2-1	once	TGTGCCAGCGGTACCCTCGGGACTAACAATGAGCAGTTCTTC	CASGTLGTNNEQFF
TRBV28	.	TRBJ1-5	.	TGTGCCAGCGCGTCGGGGGGATATCAGCCCCAGCATTTT	CASASGGYQPQHF
TRBV6-4	.	TRBJ2-1	.	TGTGCCAGCAGTGTATTGGGAGGCACCTACAATGAGCAGTTCTTC	CASSVLGGTYNEQFF
TRBV4-2	TRBD2	TRBJ2-1	once	TGTGCCAGCAGGTTTAGCGGGGGGGCACAAGGGAATGAGCAGTTCTTC	CASRFSGGAQGNEQFF
TRBV3-1/TRBV3-2	.	TRBJ2-7	once	TGTGCCAGCAGCCAAGTTTCCGACGAGCAGTACTTC	CASSQVSDEQYF
TRBV2	.	TRBJ2-7	.	TGTGCCAGCAGTATAGAAAGGAGCTCCTACGAGCAGTACTTC	CASSIERSSYEQYF
TRBV6-1	TRBD1	TRBJ2-1	.	TGTGCCAGCAGTGAAGCGCTCAGACAGGGTGGGTTCTTC	CASSEALRQGGFF
TRBV5-1	TRBD2	TRBJ2-1	.	TGCGCCAGCAGCAGGGGACTAGCGGGGGCCGGAAACAATGAGCAGTTCTTC	CASSRGLAGAGNNEQFF
TRBV7-6	.	TRBJ1-6	few	TGTGCCAGCAGCCCCGCGAGTACAGGGATGGGTAATTCACCCCTCCACTTT	CASSPASTGMGNSPLHF
TRBV9	.	TRBJ1-5	.	TGTGCCAGCAGCTATTTAGATAGCAATCAGCCCCAGCATTTT	CASSYLDSNQPQHF
TRBV18	TRBD1	TRBJ1-1	.	TGTGCCAGCTCACCATTGACAGGGGAGGACACTGAAGCTTTCTTT	CASSPLTGEDTEAFF
TRBV3-1/TRBV3-2	.	TRBJ2-2	.	TGTGCCAGCAGCCACCCGGGGAATAAGAACACCGGGGAGCTGTTTTTT	CASSHPGNKNTGELFF
TRBV24-1	TRBD1	TRBJ2-1	once	TGTGCCACCAGTGACCCCGGGACAGGGACGAATGAGCAGTTCTTC	CATSDPGTGTNEQFF
TRBV7-3	TRBD2	TRBJ2-1	.	TGTGCCAGCAGCCCGTCTAGCGGGGGGAGCTCCTACAATGAGCAGTTCTTC	CASSPSSGGSSYNEQFF
TRBV24-1	TRBD1	TRBJ1-1	few	TGTGCCACCGAAAGAGGGACAGGGGTCGACACTGAAGCTTTCTTT	CATERGTGVDTEAFF
TRBV15	.	TRBJ2-6	.	TGTGCCACCAGCAGAGATACGGGGTACATCCTCTCTGGGGCCAACGTCCTGACTTTC	CATSRDTGYILSGANVLTF
TRBV11-2	.	TRBJ1-2	once	TGTGCCAGCAGCGTAGCAGCAGGGTGGATAGGCGGCTACACCTTC	CASSVAAGWIGGYTF
TRBV28	.	TRBJ1-2	few	TGTGCCAGCAGTTTAGGAGGGCAGGGAGGAAGATATGGCTACACCTTC	CASSLGGQGGRYGYTF
TRBV30	.	TRBJ1-4	.	TGTGCCTGGAGTGTTGGGGGGGAGGGTCGTGAAAAACTGTTTTTT	CAWSVGGEGREKLFF
TRBV5-6	TRBD1	TRBJ1-3	.	TGTGCCAGCAGCACCCCTTCGCCGGGACAGGGTCGAAACACCATATATTTT	CASSTPSPGQGRNTIYF
TRBV19	.	TRBJ2-2	once	TGTGCCAGTAGTATTCGAGGTCCCGGGGAGCTGTTTTTT	CASSIRGPGELFF
TRBV7-8	TRBD2	TRBJ2-5	.	TGTGCCAGCAGCTTAGGGTCTAGCGGGATACAAGAGACCCAGTACTTC	CASSLGSSGIQETQYF
TRBV29-1	TRBD1	TRBJ1-2	.	TGCAGCGGCACAACAGGGGACTATGGCTACACCTTC	CSGTTGDYGYTF
TRBV7-8	.	TRBJ2-7	.	TGTGCCAGCAGCTTAGCTCCCGCGGCTCTAGTTCCCTACGAGCAGTACTTC	CASSLAPAALVPYEQYF
TRBV2	TRBD1	TRBJ1-6	.	TGTGCCAGCGGACAGGGTACGGATTCACCCCTCCACTTT	CASGQGTDSPLHF
TRBV3-1/TRBV3-2	.	TRBJ1-5	.	TGTGCCAGCAGCCAACGGGAACGGCAGCCCCAGCATTTT	CASSQRERQPQHF
TRBV5-5	TRBD2	TRBJ2-7	few	TGTGCCAGCAGCCCGGGACTAGCGGGACCCTACGAGCAGTACTTC	CASSPGLAGPYEQYF
TRBV7-3	TRBD1	TRBJ2-3	.	TGTGCCAGCAGCCTGGACAGGGGGTTGGCAGATACGCAGTATTTT	CASSLDRGLADTQYF
TRBV5-4	TRBD2	TRBJ2-7	.	TGTGCCAGCAGCTTGGGTTTCGCGGGGGAGAGCTACGAGCAGTACTTC	CASSLGFAGESYEQYF
TRBV6-5	.	TRBJ1-3	once	TGTGCCAGCCGCCCAGGGGCTGGAAACACCATATATTTT	CASRPGAGNTIYF
TRBV5-4	TRBD2	TRBJ2-1	.	TGTGCCAGCAGCAGGACGCTAGCGGGGGCTTACAATGAGCAGTTCTTC	CASSRTLAGAYNEQFF
TRBV19	.	TRBJ1-5	.	TGTGCCAGTAGTATAGGCAGAGGTGAACGTCAGCCCCAGCATTTT	CASSIGRGERQPQHF
TRBV18	.	TRBJ1-3	.	TGTGCCAGCTCAAGGGCAGCGGGTTCTGGAAACACCATATATTTT	CASSRAAGSGNTIYF
TRBV19	TRBD1	TRBJ1-5	.	TGTGCCAGTAGTACCGGGACAGGGGTTGCGGGCAATCAGCCCCAGCATTTT	CASSTGTGVAGNQPQHF
TRBV2	.	TRBJ2-3	.	TGTGCCAGCAGTGAAGAGGGGAGCACAGATACGCAGTATTTT	CASSEEGSTDTQYF
TRBV27	.	TRBJ1-1	once	TGTGCCAGCAGTTTGACAGCAGGGGAAGCTTTCTTT	CASSLTAGEAFF
TRBV27	.	TRBJ1-6	.	TGTGCCAGCAGTTTGTATGCCGGAGGGACCTCTAATTCACCCCTCCACTTT	CASSLYAGGTSNSPLHF
TRBV6-5	.	TRBJ1-6	.	TGTGCCAGCAGGAGCTCCTATAATTCACCCCTCCACTTT	CASRSSYNSPLHF
TRBV7-6	.	TRBJ2-2	.	TGTGCCAGCAGCCCAACCGGGACTTCTCTCACCGGGGAGCTGTTTTTT	CASSPTGTSLTGELFF
TRBV27	.	TRBJ1-5	few	TGTGCCAGCAGTCAACGGGGGACGTACGCGACGGAGCCCCAGCATTTT	CASSQRGTYATEPQHF
TRBV27	TRBD1	TRBJ2-2	.	TGTGCCAGCAGTCTAAACAGGGGGCCCCTCAGCACCGGGGAGCTGTTTTTT	CASSLNRGPLSTGELFF
TRBV28	.	TRBJ1-6	.	TGTGCCAGCAGTTTAGATTTAGGGACTATGGATTCACCCCTCCACTTT	CASSLDLGTMDSPLHF
TRBV5-1	.	TRBJ2-5	.	TGCGCCAGCAGATCCCTCGGGACATCTCAAGAGACCCAGTACTTC	CASRSLGTSQETQYF
TRBV5-1	TRBD2	TRBJ2-3	.	TGCGCCAGCAGCGCGGGACTAGCGGGGGATACGCAGTATTTT	CASSAGLAGDTQYF
TRBV19	.	TRBJ2-2	.	TGTGCCAATAAAACCGGGGAGCTGTTTTTT	CANKTGELFF
TRBV9	TRBD1	TRBJ2-5	.	TGTGCCAGCAGCGGCGGGACAGGGTCGGTTTTTGAGACCCAGTACTTC	CASSGGTGSVFETQYF
TRBV10-3	TRBD1	TRBJ1-2	.	TGTGCCATCAGTGTTCCCCTAGGTAGGGGGCTCGGTCGGGGCTACACCTTC	CAISVPLGRGLGRGYTF
TRBV19	.	TRBJ2-7	.	TGTGCCAGTAGTATACGGGGGAGCTCCTACGAGCAGTACTTC	CASSIRGSSYEQYF
TRBV4-1	TRBD1	TRBJ1-2	once	TGCGCCAGCAGCCAAGTGCTAAACCGGGACAGTAACTATGGCTACACCTTC	CASSQVLNRDSNYGYTF
TRBV2	.	TRBJ1-3	few	TGTGCCAGCATAAACCTGGGCGCTGGAAACACCATATATTTT	CASINLGAGNTIYF
TRBV20-1	.	TRBJ2-7	.	TGCAGTGCTAGTCCCATTGACAGAGACTACGAGCAGTACTTC	CSASPIDRDYEQYF
TRBV29-1	TRBD2	TRBJ2-2	.	TGCAGCGTTGACCGGCTAGCGGGAGGGTCCGGCGGGGAGCTGTTTTTT	CSVDRLAGGSGGELFF